Each of the 6 T cell receptor beta chains below was sequenced from the same sample in a study of T cell changes during pregnancy in multiple sclerosis. Assay used: immunoSEQ multiplex PCR; TCRdb lists only in-frame clones, some missing. The sample records 95,000 to 100,000 clones, approximately 92% being singletons. Material: peripheral blood, obtained in the second trimester of pregnancy. These receptors came from a female donor with multiple sclerosis, enrolled in a pregnancy study.

This chain links TRBV21-1 with TRBJ2-3; the D call of TRBD2 is as the table states it, not checked on the DNA. TRBV21-1 is given as a pseudogene. This CDR3 comprises 19 residues. The CDR3 sequence: CASSKLGGVAGYCTDTQYF. The CDR3 DNA reads as TGTGCCAGCAGCAAACTGGGTGGGGTAGCGGGCTATTGCACAGATACGCAGTATTTT.

This rearrangement joins TRBV5-1 to TRBJ2-1; maybe TRBD2 (5 bases). Germline loops: CDR1 SGHRS, CDR2 YFSETQ. Trimming removed 1 base at V and 6 bases at J, with 14 bases between. The CDR3 runs to 15 residues. The CDR3 DNA sequence: TGCGCCAGCAGCTTGAGGGTAGCGACTCCCAATGAGCAGTTCTTC. Translation gives CASSLRVATPNEQFF.

The rearrangement joins TRBV7-8 to TRBJ2-1, with D possibly being TRBD2 (5 bases). Germline V CDR1 and CDR2: SGHVS, FQNEAQ. The CDR3 contains 15 residues. The V end was cut by 3 bases, the J end by 4 bases, with 13 bases between. The DNA of the CDR3 is TGTGCCAGCAGCTTGATAGCGAGGACTTACAATGAGCAGTTCTTC. It yields the protein CASSLIARTYNEQFF. Drawing the rest from reference TRBV7-8 and TRBJ2-1, the complete variable domain is GAGVSQSPRYKVAKRGQDVALRCDPISGHVSLFWYQQALGQGPEFLTYFQNEAQLDKSGLPSDRFFAERPEGSVSTLKIQRTQQEDSAVYLCASSLIARTYNEQFFGPGTRLTVL.

This clone was seen a single time. This chain joins TRBV21-1 and TRBJ2-5; TRBD1 is taken as the D call from the table, unchecked against the DNA. TRBV21-1 has pseudogene status. The length of the CDR3 is 15 residues. The chain's CDR3 is CASSKAGDREETQYF. Written as DNA, the CDR3 is TGTGCCAGCAGCAAAGCGGGGGACAGGGAGGAGACCCAGTACTTC.

The chain combines TRBV15 with TRBJ1-4; TRBD1 is a possible D gene (6 bases). The CDR3 has 12 residues. Trimming took 3 bases from V and 14 from J, leaving 13 bases between them. Germline loops: CDR1 LNHNV, CDR2 YYDKDF (reference sequence). The DNA of the CDR3 is TGTGCCACCAGCAGGCTACAGGGCCGGCTGTTTTTT. Encoded protein: CATSRLQGRLFF.

The CDR3 DNA follows: TGTGCCAGCAGTGACCTAGCGGGCGGCACAGATACGCAGTATTTT. Residues: CASSDLAGGTDTQYF. The chain carries TRBV6-4 and TRBJ2-3; 8 nucleotides align to TRBD2. This CDR3 has 15 amino acids. Looked up from germline, CDR1 is MRHNA and CDR2 is SNTAGT. Trimming cost V 2 bases and J 1 base; bases outside gene matches: 2.